Each of the 3 T cell receptor beta chains below was sequenced from the same sample in a study of blood T cell repertoires in COVID-19. Sequencing used immunoSEQ multiplex PCR; TCRdb keeps in-frame clones, though not all of them. The sample shows 140,000 or so clones, over 80% of them seen only once. Source material: peripheral blood. These receptors all stem from a woman at least 80 years old with acute or convalescent COVID-19.

The chain has TRBV19 and TRBJ1-1; the match to TRBD1 covers 7 bases. Trimming took 8 bases from V and 0 from J; bases not matched to a gene: 6. The germline gives CDR1 LNHDA, CDR2 SQIVND (reference sequence). CDR3 length: 14 residues. The CDR3 sequence: CASVNRGLNTEAFF. The DNA of the CDR3 is TGTGCCAGTGTCAACAGGGGCCTGAACACTGAAGCTTTCTTT.

The chain recombines TRBV12-3 or TRBV12-4 with TRBJ1-2; D is unclear. With 5 bases removed from V and 8 bases from J, the gap between germline ends came to 12 bases. The CDR3 sequence is 12 residues long. CDR3 in DNA: TGTGCCAGCAGTCCCCCAGTACAGGGCTACACCTTC. Translating gives CASSPPVQGYTF.

Only a few counts were recorded for this clone. The chain links TRBV11-1 to TRBJ1-4; D remains ambiguous. Germline V gene sequence: CDR1 SGHAT, CDR2 FQDESV (reference sequence). This CDR3 is built from 14 residues. Between the trimmed V and J ends, which lost 3 bases and 7 bases, there was a span of 12 bases. CDR3 amino acids: CASSLRLPGEKLFF. CDR3 DNA: TGTGCCAGCAGCTTGAGGTTACCGGGTGAAAAACTGTTTTTT. Full variable domain (rest looked up from reference TRBV11-1 and TRBJ1-4): EAEVAQSPRYKITEKSQAVAFWCDPISGHATLYWYRQILGQGPELLVQFQDESVVDDSQLPKDRFSAERLKGVDSTLKIQPAELGDSAMYLCASSLRLPGEKLFFGSGTQLSVL.